A single T cell receptor (beta chain) is shown here with its context. This record comes from a study of blood T cell repertoires in COVID-19. Study background: The study drew acute and convalescent COVID-19 samples from the United States, Italy and Spain.

Data came from immunoSEQ multiplex PCR; TCRdb stores just in-frame clones and leaves some out. This sample has about 140,000 clones; over 80% occur once, and the top ten carry around 1.5%. The CDR3 spans 17 residues. Trimming shortened V by 0 bases and J by 2 bases, and 14 bases separated the two germline ends. CDR1 is SGHDN, CDR2 FVKESK, per germline. This chain links TRBV14 with TRBJ1-3; the D gene is possibly TRBD1 (6 bases). This TCR came from a human donor in a cohort sampled during active COVID-19. Source material: peripheral blood. In nucleotides, the CDR3 is TGTGCCAGCAGCCAAGATTGGGGACAAGTTGCTGGAAACACCATATATTTT. Its translation: CASSQDWGQVAGNTIYF.